These 7 T cell receptor beta chains were sequenced from one sample in a study of blood T cells in healthy people across ages. Then a second PCR, running roughly 6 to 12 cycles, was carried out with a sample-barcoded 5' primer and a J-beta primer mix. TCRdb reprocessed the 5' RACE reads via MiXCR and lists one record per CDR3 protein. Of around 870,000 distinct CDR3 sequences in the sample, 29% were seen once. The sample taken for sequencing was blood. These receptors were taken from a woman of 80 years or more in good health.

This clonotype was recorded once. The chain links TRBV6-1 to TRBJ2-2; the match to TRBD1 covers 8 bases. Germline values: CDR1 MNHNS, CDR2 SASEGT. This CDR3 has 15 residues. V dropped 5 bases and J dropped 6; count of bases not matched to a gene: 8. DNA of the CDR3: TGTGCCAGCAGTCCCAGGACAGGGCGGCCCGGGGAGCTGTTTTTT. It yields the protein CASSPRTGRPGELFF.

A word on this clonotype: This sequence may be a read error, since a much larger clone differs from it by one base. The V call is TRBV5-1, the J call TRBJ1-6; TRBD1 matches at 7 bases. Per germline, CDR1 SGHRS and CDR2 YFSETQ. This CDR3 contains 14 residues. In DNA form, the CDR3 reads TGCGCCGGCAGCCTGGGACAGCCTAATTCACCCCTCCACTTT. It is translated as CAGSLGQPNSPLHF.

Notes on this clonotype: This could be a read error, since a much larger clone is one nucleotide away. The chain carries TRBV5-5 and TRBJ1-2, with D hard to call. The length of the CDR3 is 16 residues. Germline V CDR1 and CDR2: SGHKS, YYEKEE (reference sequence). CDR3 loop: CASSFRNGLSNYGCTF. As DNA, the CDR3 is TGTGCCAGCAGCTTTAGGAACGGACTTAGTAACTATGGCTGCACCTTC. Full variable domain (outside the CDR3, taken from reference TRBV5-5 and TRBJ1-2): DAGVTQSPTHLIKTRGQQVTLRCSPISGHKSVSWYQQVLGQGPQFIFQYYEKEERGRGNFPDRFSARQFPNYSSELNVNALLLGDSALYLCASSFRNGLSNYGCTFGSGTRLTVV.

This clonotype was observed many times. V gene TRBV6-6 combines with J gene TRBJ1-2, with D unclear. Germline V gene data show CDR1 as MNHNY and CDR2 as SVGAGI (reference sequence). The ends were cut back, 7 bases at V and 4 bases at J, with 13 bases in the middle. The CDR3 has 13 residues. CDR3 in DNA: TGTGCCAGCAACCAAACACCTCTCTATGGCTACACCTTC. This sequence encodes CASNQTPLYGYTF.

At least ten counts were recorded for this clonotype. The genes are TRBV5-1 and TRBJ2-1, with 9 bases fitting TRBD1. The V and J ends lost 4 bases and 2 bases, in that order; junction bases with no gene match: 4. The germline V gene has CDR1 SGHRS and CDR2 YFSETQ. The CDR3 sequence is 15 residues long. CDR3 in DNA: TGCGCCAGCAGCCAAGGGACAGGGCCCTACAATGAGCAGTTCTTC. It codes for CASSQGTGPYNEQFF.

Ten or more counts support this clonotype. This chain joins TRBV20-1 and TRBJ1-4; a possible D gene is TRBD1 (5 bases). The germline gives CDR1 DFQATT, CDR2 SNEGSKA (reference sequence). This CDR3 has 14 amino acids. Trimming took off 4 bases at V and 7 bases at J, with 16 bases between the two ends. In DNA, the CDR3 is TGCAGTGCTAAAACCCAGGGAATGGGTGAAAAACTGTTTTTT. It specifies CSAKTQGMGEKLFF.

CDR3 bases: TGCAGTGCTAGAGATCCCGGCGAAAAAACAGATACGCAGTATTTT. Amino acid sequence: CSARDPGEKTDTQYF. The V gene is TRBV20-1, the J gene TRBJ2-3, with D unclear. CDR1 and CDR2 from the germline V gene are DFQATT and SNEGSKA (reference sequence). CDR3 length: 15 amino acids. V lost 0 bases and J lost 3, with 13 bases in between.